This T cell receptor (beta chain) was documented in a study of OX40 agonist ivuxolimab in advanced cancers. Overall study context: Patients received ivuxolimab, an intravenous treatment, every 2 weeks at 0.01 to 10 mg/kg. Patients enrolled in dose escalation were diagnosed with hepatocellular carcinoma, melanoma, renal cell or head and neck cancer. Past anti-PD-1, anti-PD-L1 or anti-CTLA-4 therapy was accepted, and 40% to 50% had received some.

The germline gives CDR1 MNHEY, CDR2 SMNVEV (reference sequence). The CDR3 length is 13 residues. In the case of this clone: The junction does not match germline at one end; this may be a read error.

Assay used: immunoSEQ multiplex PCR; TCRdb lists only in-frame clones, some missing. The table records fewer than 65,000 clones, around 89% of them present only once. The sequencing here drew on CD4+ or CD8+ T cells sorted from blood, taken in a trial of the OX40 agonist ivuxolimab. This TCR was recovered from an adult with an advanced solid tumor such as melanoma, head and neck, liver or kidney cancer. V is TRBV27 and J is TRBJ2-5; D is undetermined. For the CDR3, the DNA is TGTGCCAGCAGTTTGGGCCGACAAGGGACCCAGTACTTC. Amino acid sequence: CASSLGRQGTQYF.